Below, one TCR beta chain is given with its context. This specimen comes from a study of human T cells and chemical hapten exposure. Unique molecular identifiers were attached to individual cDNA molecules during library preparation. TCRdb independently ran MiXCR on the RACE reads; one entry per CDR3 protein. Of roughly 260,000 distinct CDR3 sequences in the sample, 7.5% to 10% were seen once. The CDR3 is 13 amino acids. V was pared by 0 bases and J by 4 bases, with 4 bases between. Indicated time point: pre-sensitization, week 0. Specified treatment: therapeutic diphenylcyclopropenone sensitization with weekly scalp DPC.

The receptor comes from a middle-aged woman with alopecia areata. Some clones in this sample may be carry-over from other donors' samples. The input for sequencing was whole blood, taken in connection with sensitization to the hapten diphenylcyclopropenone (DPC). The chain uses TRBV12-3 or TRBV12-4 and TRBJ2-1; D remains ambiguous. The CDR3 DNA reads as TGTGCCAGCAGTTTAGCGGATTACAATGAGCAGTTCTTC. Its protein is CASSLADYNEQFF.